The 32 T cell receptor beta chains below all came from one sample that was sequenced in a study of blood T cell repertoires in COVID-19. The protocol was immunoSEQ multiplex PCR, while the TCRdb copy is restricted to in-frame clones and leaves out a portion. The profile shows a few hundred thousand clones, approximately 91% of them singletons. Material: peripheral blood. The origin of the receptors is a woman aged 55-70 years with acute or convalescent COVID-19.

The V call is TRBV4-2, the J call TRBJ1-6; 7 nucleotides line up with TRBD1. V was pared by 4 bases and J by 8 bases, with 11 bases of the junction left unmatched. CDR1 and CDR2 (germline): LGHNA, YNFKEQ. The length of the CDR3 is 16 residues. DNA of the CDR3: TGTGCCAGCAGCCCTGAAGTCGACAGGGAATATTCACCCCTCCACTTT. As protein: CASSPEVDREYSPLHF.

The rearrangement links TRBV28 to TRBJ1-2, with TRBD1 as a possible D gene (5 bases). The CDR3 has 14 residues. Trimming stripped 3 bases from V and 7 bases from J, with 15 bases between. The germline CDR1 and CDR2 sequences are MDHEN and SYDVKM. CDR3 loop: CASSLVKGRSGYTF. CDR3 sequence (DNA): TGTGCCAGCAGTTTGGTCAAGGGGCGGTCTGGCTACACCTTC.

In DNA form, the CDR3 reads TGTGCCAGCAGTAATATCCGGGACAGGGGTGGGGAGACTGAAGCTTTCTTT. It codes for CASSNIRDRGGETEAFF. V usage is TRBV2 and J usage is TRBJ1-1; 10 bases match TRBD1. V lost 5 bases, J lost 5 bases, and 14 bases stayed unmatched. This CDR3 is 17 amino acids long. Germline lookup yields CDR1 SNHLY and CDR2 FYNNEI.

This sequence joins TRBV6-5 and TRBJ1-2; D is unresolved. The CDR3 spans 13 residues. V lost 5 bases, J lost 8 bases, and 15 bases lay in between. Germline V lookup: CDR1 MNHEY, CDR2 SVGAGI. Written as DNA, the CDR3 is TGTGCCAGCAGTATATCGGCCGGAGGGGGCTACACCTTC. Translation: CASSISAGGGYTF.

The chain joins TRBV7-3 to TRBJ2-2; perhaps TRBD1 as D (6 bases). Germline values: CDR1 SGHTA, CDR2 FQGTGA. V shed 4 bases and J shed 0 bases, with 12 bases lying between them. The CDR3 is 16 amino acids. CDR3 sequence (DNA): TGTGCCAGCAGCTCAAGGACAGTTACGAACACCGGGGAGCTGTTTTTT. Translating gives CASSSRTVTNTGELFF.

This clone was counted once. The chain joins TRBV2 to TRBJ2-7, with a weak D call TRBD2 (6 bases). Germline CDR1 reads SNHLY; CDR2 reads FYNNEI. The V end lost 9 bases, the J end lost 4 bases, and 10 bases lay between the germline ends. There are 11 residues in the CDR3. CDR3 sequence reads: CASGTAYEQYF. The CDR3 DNA reads TGTGCCAGTGGGACTGCATACGAGCAGTACTTC. Supplemented by reference TRBV2 and TRBJ2-7, the full variable domain reads EPEVTQTPSHQVTQMGQEVILRCVPISNHLYFYWYRQILGQKVEFLVSFYNNEISEKSEIFDDQFSVERPDGSNFTLKIRSTKLEDSAMYFCASGTAYEQYFGPGTRLTVT.

V usage is TRBV28 and J usage is TRBJ2-7; 9 bases align to TRBD1. V lost 2 bases and J lost 6; bases outside the gene matches: 8. Germline lookup yields CDR1 MDHEN and CDR2 SYDVKM. CDR3 length: 15 residues. The CDR3 DNA is TGTGCCAGCAGTTTACGGGACAGGGAACGCAGCGAGCAGTACTTC. This encodes CASSLRDRERSEQYF.

The chain combines TRBV18 with TRBJ2-2; TRBD1 matches 7 bases. With V trimmed by 3 bases and J by 5 bases, 3 bases remained unmatched. CDR1 and CDR2 from the germline V gene are KGHSH and LQKENI. CDR3 length: 14 amino acids. This CDR3 reads CASSPKTGTGELFF. The CDR3 region has the DNA TGTGCCAGCTCACCCAAGACAGGGACCGGGGAGCTGTTTTTT.

V and J are TRBV15 and TRBJ2-5; 8 bases are a match to TRBD2. J was trimmed by 5 bases and V by 5 bases; bases with no gene match: 7. The CDR3 consists of 14 residues. Germline V lookup: CDR1 LNHNV, CDR2 YYDKDF (reference sequence). CDR3: CATSPGGPGETQYF. The CDR3 DNA is TGTGCCACCAGCCCGGGGGGGCCGGGGGAGACCCAGTACTTC.

The genes are TRBV5-6 and TRBJ1-5, with D possibly TRBD1 on 6 matching bases. Germline V gives CDR1 SGHDT, CDR2 YYEEEE. The CDR3 is 16 amino acids. V was trimmed by 4 bases and J by 7 bases, leaving 21 bases between them. CDR3 DNA sequence: TGTGCCAGCAGCCCTCTCGGCGGGGGGCCGAGACAGCCCCAGCATTTT. Protein: CASSPLGGGPRQPQHF.

The chain employs TRBV9 and TRBJ2-5; D is ambiguous. CDR3 length equals 14 residues. Germline CDR1 SGDLS, CDR2 YYNGEE. V dropped 1 base and J dropped 4 bases, with 11 bases sitting between them. The CDR3 DNA reads TGTGCCAGCAGCGTATTGTCAGAGGCAGAGACCCAGTACTTC. This encodes CASSVLSEAETQYF.

This chain links TRBV18 with TRBJ1-1; the D is unclear. Germline loops: CDR1 KGHSH, CDR2 LQKENI. The CDR3 has 16 amino acids. V was pared by 2 bases and J by 1 base, with 14 bases between. Written as DNA, the CDR3 is TGTGCCAGCTCACCAACGTCCCCGGGTTCGAACACTGAAGCTTTCTTT. It specifies CASSPTSPGSNTEAFF.

The chain has TRBV5-8 and TRBJ2-7, with 7 positions matching TRBD1. CDR1 and CDR2 (germline): SGHTS, YDEGEE. The CDR3 loop spans 14 amino acids. V trimming: 4 bases; J trimming: 4 bases; junction bases outside the gene matches: 8. The CDR3 sequence: CASSRGPPQYEQYF. CDR3 DNA sequence: TGTGCCAGCAGCAGGGGGCCTCCGCAATACGAGCAGTACTTC.

The chain links TRBV6-6 to TRBJ1-2; 9 bases map to TRBD1. This CDR3 spans 14 amino acids. The germline gives CDR1 MNHNY, CDR2 SVGAGI (reference sequence). Trimming removed 2 bases from V and 6 bases from J; junction bases left unmatched: 4. The CDR3 sequence: CASSYSGTGNGYTF. In nucleotides, the CDR3 is TGTGCCAGCAGTTACAGTGGGACAGGGAATGGCTACACCTTC.

The chain employs TRBV19 and TRBJ1-2, with TRBD1 identical over 10 bases. Germline-derived CDR1 and CDR2 are LNHDA and SQIVND (reference sequence). The CDR3 has 15 amino acids. Trimming cost V 4 bases and J 6 bases; bases outside gene matches: 8. DNA of the CDR3: TGTGCCAGTAGTAGCCCCGGACAGGGGGTAAATGGCTACACCTTC. Translated, it gives CASSSPGQGVNGYTF.

The chain carries TRBV12-5 and TRBJ1-5; D possibly corresponds to TRBD1 (6 bases). The CDR3 loop spans 19 amino acids. Germline V gene data show CDR1 as LGHNT and CDR2 as FRNRAP. Trimming removed 6 bases from V and 0 bases from J, with 24 bases in between. CDR3 region: CASGMGAGLRKDSNQPQHF. The DNA for the CDR3 is TGTGCTAGTGGAATGGGGGCAGGCTTACGGAAGGATAGCAATCAGCCCCAGCATTTT.

The chain is built from TRBV6-6 and TRBJ2-3, with a weak D call TRBD2 (5 bases). The CDR3 totals 13 residues. V lost 2 bases and J lost 6, with 9 bases in between. Germline assignment: CDR1 MNHNY and CDR2 SVGAGI (reference sequence). The CDR3: CASSYTTRDTQYF. The CDR3 DNA reads as TGTGCCAGCAGTTACACTACTAGGGATACGCAGTATTTT.

This sequence joins TRBV5-4 and TRBJ1-1, with a weak D call TRBD1 (6 bases). The CDR3 is 13 residues long. The germline V gene has CDR1 SGHNT and CDR2 YYREEE (reference sequence). The V gene lost 4 bases and the J gene lost 9 bases, with 16 bases spanning the gap. The CDR3 sequence: CASSISPRGQAFF. Written as DNA, the CDR3 is TGTGCCAGCAGCATCTCTCCCAGGGGCCAAGCTTTCTTT.

Turning to this clone: Distinct nucleotide sequences in the sample also encode this CDR3. The genes are TRBV28 and TRBJ1-2, with D possibly TRBD1 on 5 matching bases. The CDR3 is 13 amino acids. The V end lost 4 bases, the J end lost 4 bases, and 10 bases lay between the germline ends. Germline assignment: CDR1 MDHEN and CDR2 SYDVKM. The CDR3: CASSSGQFYGYTF. The DNA of the CDR3 is TGTGCCAGCAGTTCAGGGCAGTTCTATGGCTACACCTTC.

The genes are TRBV4-2 and TRBJ2-7, with D perhaps TRBD2 (6 bases). V shed 3 bases and J shed 2 bases, with 14 bases lying between them. This CDR3 is built from 15 residues. Germline V gene sequence: CDR1 LGHNA, CDR2 YNFKEQ. DNA of the CDR3: TGTGCCAGCAGCCAGGCGTTAGCGGTTACCTACGAGCAGTACTTC. Residues: CASSQALAVTYEQYF.

This chain links TRBV3-1 (or the pseudogene TRBV3-2) with TRBJ2-3, with TRBD2 as a possible D gene (6 bases). The V end was cut by 1 base, the J end by 0 bases, with 11 bases between. Germline V gene lookup returns CDR1 LGHDT and CDR2 YNNKEL (reference sequence). The CDR3 is made up of 16 amino acids. Here the CDR3 reads CASSQAGALSTDTQYF. The CDR3 nucleotides read TGTGCCAGCAGCCAAGCGGGAGCTCTTAGCACAGATACGCAGTATTTT.

The rearrangement uses TRBV21-1 and TRBJ2-3; the table gives TRBD2 as D, unverified against the DNA. TRBV21-1 is assigned pseudogene status. The CDR3 has 13 residues. The CDR3 coding sequence is TGTGCCAGCAAGGGCGGGGGCCCAGATACGCAGTATTTT. Encoded protein: CASKGGGPDTQYF.

The chain is built from TRBV28 and TRBJ1-2, with D perhaps matching TRBD1 (6 bases). Germline V gene sequence: CDR1 MDHEN, CDR2 SYDVKM. This CDR3 comprises 13 residues. Trimming took 4 bases from V and 4 from J, leaving 10 bases between them. The CDR3 loop is CASSSQGPYGYTF. CDR3 nucleotides: TGTGCCAGCAGTTCACAGGGACCCTATGGCTACACCTTC.

The V call is TRBV14, the J call TRBJ2-2, with TRBD1 matching 7 bases. Trimming cost V 5 bases and J 5 bases; bases outside gene matches: 8. This CDR3 has 15 residues. Germline V lookup: CDR1 SGHDN, CDR2 FVKESK. The CDR3, as DNA: TGTGCCAGCAGCTACCGGGACAGTCGGACCGGGGAGCTGTTTTTT. Encoded protein: CASSYRDSRTGELFF. The full variable domain, with the rest looked up from reference TRBV14 and TRBJ2-2, is EAGVTQFPSHSVIEKGQTVTLRCDPISGHDNLYWYRRVMGKEIKFLLHFVKESKQDESGMPNNRFLAERTGGTYSTLKVQPAELEDSGVYFCASSYRDSRTGELFFGEGSRLTVL.

Here the CDR3 DNA reads TGCGCCAGCTCAGTCGAGCGGGAGGGCCGCTACAATGAGCAGTTCTTC. The encoded protein is CASSVEREGRYNEQFF. The chain has TRBV4-3 and TRBJ2-1, with 10 nucleotides matching TRBD2. The length of the CDR3 is 16 residues. Germline V gene lookup returns CDR1 LGHNA and CDR2 YSLEER. V was pared by 8 bases and J by 3 bases, with 10 bases of the junction left unmatched.

The rearrangement links TRBV13 to TRBJ2-1; 7 bases fit TRBD2. V shed 5 bases and J 7 bases; nucleotides not matched to a gene: 11. The CDR3 totals 15 residues. Germline assignment: CDR1 PRHDT and CDR2 FYEKMQ (reference sequence). CDR3 protein: CASSPWRESSNEQFF. The CDR3 coding sequence is TGTGCCAGCAGCCCATGGCGGGAGAGTTCGAATGAGCAGTTCTTC. Full variable domain (missing parts from reference TRBV13 and TRBJ2-1): AAGVIQSPRHLIKEKRETATLKCYPIPRHDTVYWYQQGPGQDPQFLISFYEKMQSDKGSIPDRFSAQQFSDYHSELNMSSLELGDSALYFCASSPWRESSNEQFFGPGTRLTVL.

This chain uses TRBV2 with TRBJ2-2, with TRBD2 identical over 8 bases. The CDR3 extends over 15 amino acids. V trimming: 7 bases; J trimming: 2 bases; junction bases outside the gene matches: 6. CDR1 and CDR2 (germline): SNHLY, FYNNEI. For the CDR3, the DNA is TGTGCCAGCAACAGACTAGCGACCAACACCGGGGAGCTGTTTTTT. Protein product: CASNRLATNTGELFF.

This chain's CDR3 is CASSLHRGRHYGYTF. The CDR3 DNA reads as TGTGCCAGCAGCTTACACAGGGGGAGGCACTATGGCTACACCTTC. This rearrangement joins TRBV7-2 to TRBJ1-2; 8 bases match TRBD1. With 2 bases clipped from V and 3 bases from J, the junction kept 5 bases outside the gene matches. The CDR3 totals 15 residues. The germline gives CDR1 SGHTA, CDR2 FQGNSA.

This chain joins TRBV7-2 and TRBJ1-2; 8 nucleotides line up with TRBD1. J was trimmed by 3 bases and V by 5 bases; bases with no gene match: 5. CDR1 and CDR2 from the germline V gene are SGHTA and FQGNSA. The CDR3 has 14 amino acids. DNA for the CDR3: TGTGCCAGCAGCCCCCAGGGGGCTCACTATGGCTACACCTTC. Residues: CASSPQGAHYGYTF.

The chain employs TRBV7-2 and TRBJ2-2; D might be TRBD2 (6 bases). Trimming took 3 bases from V and 4 from J, leaving 12 bases between them. Per germline, CDR1 SGHTA and CDR2 FQGNSA. CDR3 size: 15 residues. The CDR3 bases are TGTGCCAGCAGCTTGGAGGGAATTTCCACCGGGGAGCTGTTTTTT. Encoded protein: CASSLEGISTGELFF.

The genes are TRBV6-5 and TRBJ1-2; D is ambiguous. Germline V lookup: CDR1 MNHEY, CDR2 SVGAGI. Trimming removed 6 bases at V and 0 bases at J, with 14 bases between. This CDR3 has 15 amino acids. CDR3: CASSPLTGANYGYTF. As DNA, the CDR3 is TGTGCCAGCAGCCCCCTTACCGGAGCTAACTATGGCTACACCTTC.

CDR3 sequence (DNA): TGTGCCAGCAGTCAGCGGGGGGGCCTGGAGACCCAGTACTTC. This gives the protein CASSQRGGLETQYF. The chain combines TRBV28 with TRBJ2-5, with 10 bases matching TRBD2. Germline V gives CDR1 MDHEN, CDR2 SYDVKM. This CDR3 is built from 14 residues. V trimming: 5 bases; J trimming: 5 bases; junction bases outside the gene matches: 5.